This is a list of T cell receptor beta chains from one sample in a study of blood T cell repertoires in COVID-19. Produced via immunoSEQ multiplex PCR; TCRdb's table is partial and in-frame only. The sample carries about 76,000 clones, 65% to 90% recorded once. The specimen was peripheral blood. The origin of the receptors is a human donor in a cohort sampled during active COVID-19. Both conserved end residues are part of each CDR3. The order of the fields is CDR3 protein, CDR3 DNA, D gene, clone size, J gene, V gene. D genes are given only for firm matches. Only some rows state a clone size, as once, few, many or a class for expanded clones.

CDR3: CASSSWTGVTYNEQFF
DNA: TGTGCCAGCAGCTCCTGGACAGGGGTCACCTACAATGAGCAGTTCTTC
D: TRBD1
size: -
J: TRBJ2-1
V: TRBV28

CDR3: CATSDLSDSTDTQYF
DNA: TGTGCCACCAGTGATTTGAGCGACAGCACAGATACGCAGTATTTT
D: -
size: -
J: TRBJ2-3
V: TRBV24-1

CDR3: CASSLGAANEKLFF
DNA: TGCGCCAGCAGCTTGGGGGCAGCTAATGAAAAACTGTTTTTT
D: -
size: -
J: TRBJ1-4
V: TRBV5-1

CDR3: CASSLAGGRVYEQYF
DNA: TGTGCCAGCAGCTTGGCTGGCGGGAGGGTCTACGAGCAGTACTTC
D: TRBD2
size: -
J: TRBJ2-7
V: TRBV5-4

CDR3: CAWSEDIYNEQFF
DNA: TGTGCCTGGAGTGAGGACATCTACAATGAGCAGTTCTTC
D: -
size: -
J: TRBJ2-1
V: TRBV30

CDR3: CASSQPRLAGGGSDTQYF
DNA: TGCGCCAGCAGTCAACCTCGACTAGCGGGGGGCGGGTCAGATACGCAGTATTTT
D: TRBD2
size: -
J: TRBJ2-3
V: TRBV23-1

CDR3: CASSLSGGPSYEQYF
DNA: TGTGCCAGCAGTTTAAGTGGAGGGCCATCCTACGAGCAGTACTTC
D: -
size: -
J: TRBJ2-7
V: TRBV27

CDR3: CSVEDAAAYNEQFF
DNA: TGCAGCGTTGAAGATGCGGCAGCCTACAATGAGCAGTTCTTC
D: -
size: -
J: TRBJ2-1
V: TRBV29-1

CDR3: CASSSALAGEIIAQETQYF
DNA: TGCGCCAGCAGCTCCGCCCTAGCGGGAGAAATCATCGCACAAGAGACCCAGTACTTC
D: TRBD2
size: -
J: TRBJ2-5
V: TRBV5-1

CDR3: CASSHSPAGGGDTQYF
DNA: TGTGCCAGCAGCCATTCTCCAGCGGGGGGTGGGGATACGCAGTATTTT
D: TRBD2
size: many
J: TRBJ2-3
V: TRBV3-1/TRBV3-2

CDR3: CASSPAYEQYF
DNA: TGTGCCAGCAGCCCGGCCTACGAGCAGTACTTC
D: -
size: -
J: TRBJ2-7
V: TRBV7-2

CDR3: CSAKKPGQGTGELFF
DNA: TGCAGCGCAAAAAAACCGGGACAGGGCACCGGGGAGCTGTTTTTT
D: TRBD1
size: -
J: TRBJ2-2
V: TRBV29-1

CDR3: CASSVGGEQYF
DNA: TGTGCCAGCAGCGTAGGCGGGGAGCAGTACTTC
D: -
size: few
J: TRBJ2-7
V: TRBV9

CDR3: CASSSGGVSDEQFF
DNA: TGCGCCAGCAGCTCCGGAGGGGTTTCGGATGAGCAGTTCTTC
D: -
size: -
J: TRBJ2-1
V: TRBV5-1

CDR3: CASSPGTGDNSPLHF
DNA: TGTGCCAGCAGCCCAGGGACAGGGGATAATTCACCCCTCCACTTT
D: TRBD1
size: few
J: TRBJ1-6
V: TRBV7-8

CDR3: CASSQGSGGAHEQFF
DNA: TGTGCCAGCAGCCAGGGTAGCGGGGGGGCCCATGAGCAGTTCTTC
D: TRBD2
size: -
J: TRBJ2-1
V: TRBV4-2

CDR3: CASSEWDRSYEQYF
DNA: TGCGCCAGCAGTGAGTGGGACAGGAGCTACGAGCAGTACTTC
D: TRBD1
size: -
J: TRBJ2-7
V: TRBV10-2

CDR3: CASSVPGQGAYPYGYTF
DNA: TGTGCCAGCAGTGTTCCGGGACAGGGGGCGTACCCCTATGGCTACACCTTC
D: TRBD1
size: few
J: TRBJ1-2
V: TRBV2

CDR3: CASSLQEGNQPQHF
DNA: TGTGCCAGCAGTTTACAGGAGGGGAATCAGCCCCAGCATTTT
D: -
size: -
J: TRBJ1-5
V: TRBV27

CDR3: CASSSRRDTQYF
DNA: TGCGCCAGCAGCTCTAGAAGAGATACGCAGTATTTT
D: -
size: -
J: TRBJ2-3
V: TRBV5-1

CDR3: CASSPITSGSYEQYF
DNA: TGTGCCAGCAGCCCAATTACTAGCGGCTCCTACGAGCAGTACTTC
D: TRBD2
size: -
J: TRBJ2-7
V: TRBV3-1/TRBV3-2

CDR3: CASSFDREREQYF
DNA: TGTGCCAGCAGCTTCGACAGGGAGCGCGAGCAGTACTTC
D: TRBD1
size: -
J: TRBJ2-7
V: TRBV7-6

CDR3: CASSEVRQGQYF
DNA: TGTGCCAGCAGTGAAGTCCGACAGGGGCAGTACTTC
D: TRBD1
size: -
J: TRBJ2-7
V: TRBV6-1

CDR3: CAWRLGQYTGELFF
DNA: TGTGCCTGGAGATTGGGACAGTACACCGGGGAGCTGTTTTTT
D: TRBD1
size: -
J: TRBJ2-2
V: TRBV30

CDR3: CASRRTSNEQFF
DNA: TGTGCCAGCAGGCGAACTAGCAATGAGCAGTTCTTC
D: -
size: -
J: TRBJ2-1
V: TRBV27

CDR3: CASSRGGRGETQYF
DNA: TGTGCCAGCAGTCGAGGGGGCAGGGGAGAGACCCAGTACTTC
D: TRBD1
size: -
J: TRBJ2-5
V: TRBV28

CDR3: CASSQDWNTGELFF
DNA: TGTGCCAGCAGCCAGGACTGGAACACCGGGGAGCTGTTTTTT
D: -
size: few
J: TRBJ2-2
V: TRBV7-3

CDR3: CASSTHTGAEAFF
DNA: TGTGCCAGTAGTACCCACACAGGGGCTGAAGCTTTCTTT
D: TRBD1
size: -
J: TRBJ1-1
V: TRBV19

CDR3: CASSLLGLAGGGLHEQYF
DNA: TGTGCCAGCAGCTTGTTGGGACTAGCGGGGGGCGGTCTCCACGAGCAGTACTTC
D: TRBD2
size: once
J: TRBJ2-7
V: TRBV11-2

CDR3: CASSSGLAGGWDGEQYF
DNA: TGTGCCAGCAGTTCGGGACTAGCGGGAGGGTGGGATGGCGAGCAGTACTTC
D: TRBD2
size: once
J: TRBJ2-7
V: TRBV28

CDR3: CASSPTGGGYEQYF
DNA: TGTGCCAGCAGCCCAACAGGGGGAGGCTACGAGCAGTACTTC
D: TRBD1
size: -
J: TRBJ2-7
V: TRBV27

CDR3: CASSPGGVRGNQPQHF
DNA: TGTGCCAGCAGTCCCGGGGGGGTCCGGGGCAATCAGCCCCAGCATTTT
D: -
size: -
J: TRBJ1-5
V: TRBV28

CDR3: CASSYTGKGNQPQHF
DNA: TGTGCCAGCAGTTACACAGGGAAGGGTAATCAGCCCCAGCATTTT
D: -
size: -
J: TRBJ1-5
V: TRBV6-5

CDR3: CASKRGQGTDTQYF
DNA: TGTGCCAGCAAACGGGGACAGGGCACAGATACGCAGTATTTT
D: TRBD1
size: -
J: TRBJ2-3
V: TRBV2

CDR3: CASTQGGGEQYF
DNA: TGTGCCAGCACCCAGGGAGGGGGCGAGCAGTACTTC
D: -
size: -
J: TRBJ2-7
V: TRBV27

CDR3: CAGRLDGQPNTEAFF
DNA: TGCGCCGGACGACTTGATGGACAGCCGAACACTGAAGCTTTCTTT
D: -
size: -
J: TRBJ1-1
V: TRBV5-1

CDR3: CASSLSRLGPEQYF
DNA: TGTGCCAGCAGTTTATCGCGACTAGGTCCCGAGCAGTACTTC
D: -
size: -
J: TRBJ2-7
V: TRBV27

CDR3: CASSETAGTDTQYF
DNA: TGTGCCAGCAGTGAGACAGCGGGTACAGATACGCAGTATTTT
D: -
size: -
J: TRBJ2-3
V: TRBV6-1

CDR3: CASSQATGGPYEQYF
DNA: TGTGCCAGCAGCCAAGCCACGGGAGGACCCTACGAGCAGTACTTC
D: TRBD2
size: -
J: TRBJ2-7
V: TRBV3-1/TRBV3-2

CDR3: CASSLIIGSGQETQYF
DNA: TGTGCCAGCAGCCTTATTATTGGTTCGGGGCAAGAGACCCAGTACTTC
D: -
size: -
J: TRBJ2-5
V: TRBV11-3

CDR3: CASSYSGTGTYEQYF
DNA: TGTGCCAGCAGTTACTCCGGGACAGGTACCTACGAGCAGTACTTC
D: TRBD1
size: -
J: TRBJ2-7
V: TRBV6-5

CDR3: CASSPPQQPQHF
DNA: TGTGCCAGCTCACCCCCCCAGCAGCCCCAGCATTTT
D: -
size: -
J: TRBJ1-5
V: TRBV18

CDR3: CATSDPLAGRETQYF
DNA: TGTGCCACCAGTGACCCACTAGCGGGACGAGAGACCCAGTACTTC
D: TRBD2
size: -
J: TRBJ2-5
V: TRBV24-1

CDR3: CSVTRRTSGRYEQYF
DNA: TGCAGCGTGACAAGAAGGACTAGCGGGAGATACGAGCAGTACTTC
D: TRBD2
size: once
J: TRBJ2-7
V: TRBV29-1

CDR3: CASSQHNRNTEAFF
DNA: TGCGCCAGCAGCCAACACAACAGGAACACTGAAGCTTTCTTT
D: -
size: -
J: TRBJ1-1
V: TRBV4-3

CDR3: CSVAPGLANEQFF
DNA: TGCAGCGTTGCGCCGGGACTAGCAAATGAGCAGTTCTTC
D: TRBD2
size: -
J: TRBJ2-1
V: TRBV29-1

CDR3: CASSRTSGGPSSYEQYF
DNA: TGTGCCAGCAGCCGGACTAGCGGGGGACCCAGCTCCTACGAGCAGTACTTC
D: TRBD2
size: many
J: TRBJ2-7
V: TRBV4-2

CDR3: CASSLGGERNEQFF
DNA: TGCGCCAGCAGCTTGGGGGGAGAGCGAAATGAGCAGTTCTTC
D: -
size: once
J: TRBJ2-1
V: TRBV5-1

CDR3: CASSIRLAGETQYF
DNA: TGTGCCAGCAGCATCAGACTAGCCGGGGAGACCCAGTACTTC
D: TRBD2
size: -
J: TRBJ2-5
V: TRBV7-2

CDR3: CASSSRGLADTQYF
DNA: TGCGCCAGCAGCTCCAGGGGGCTAGCGGATACGCAGTATTTT
D: TRBD1
size: -
J: TRBJ2-3
V: TRBV5-1

CDR3: CASSEQTGDTQYF
DNA: TGTGCCAGCTCAGAGCAGACAGGGGATACGCAGTATTTT
D: TRBD1
size: once
J: TRBJ2-3
V: TRBV18

CDR3: CASSQDLGLGTADSPLHF
DNA: TGTGCCAGCAGCCAAGACCTAGGCCTCGGGACAGCTGATTCACCCCTCCACTTT
D: TRBD1
size: -
J: TRBJ1-6
V: TRBV4-2

CDR3: CASSLGGSNEQFF
DNA: TGTGCCAGCAGTTTAGGAGGGAGCAATGAGCAGTTCTTC
D: -
size: -
J: TRBJ2-1
V: TRBV27

CDR3: CASSLSTGTGVGETQYF
DNA: TGTGCCAGCAGTTTGTCAACCGGGACAGGGGTCGGAGAGACCCAGTACTTC
D: TRBD1
size: -
J: TRBJ2-5
V: TRBV28

CDR3: CASSLDRASTYEQYF
DNA: TGTGCCAGCAGCCTTGACAGGGCGTCAACCTACGAGCAGTACTTC
D: TRBD1
size: -
J: TRBJ2-7
V: TRBV4-2

CDR3: CASSLQPTGGSRTQYF
DNA: TGTGCCAGCAGCTTACAACCGACAGGGGGCAGTCGTACGCAGTATTTT
D: TRBD1
size: -
J: TRBJ2-3
V: TRBV7-3

CDR3: CASSSMTSGIYQETQYF
DNA: TGTGCCAGCAGCTCGATGACTAGCGGTATCTACCAAGAGACCCAGTACTTC
D: TRBD2
size: once
J: TRBJ2-5
V: TRBV5-6

CDR3: CASTPGRGIRQPQHF
DNA: TGCGCCAGCACCCCGGGGAGGGGAATTAGACAGCCCCAGCATTTT
D: -
size: -
J: TRBJ1-5
V: TRBV4-1

CDR3: CASRAGGGMNTEAFF
DNA: TGTGCCAGCAGAGCAGGGGGCGGGATGAACACTGAAGCTTTCTTT
D: TRBD1
size: -
J: TRBJ1-1
V: TRBV5-4

CDR3: CASSLGASGDQETQYF
DNA: TGTGCCAGCAGTTTAGGGGCTAGCGGGGACCAAGAGACCCAGTACTTC
D: TRBD2
size: -
J: TRBJ2-5
V: TRBV28